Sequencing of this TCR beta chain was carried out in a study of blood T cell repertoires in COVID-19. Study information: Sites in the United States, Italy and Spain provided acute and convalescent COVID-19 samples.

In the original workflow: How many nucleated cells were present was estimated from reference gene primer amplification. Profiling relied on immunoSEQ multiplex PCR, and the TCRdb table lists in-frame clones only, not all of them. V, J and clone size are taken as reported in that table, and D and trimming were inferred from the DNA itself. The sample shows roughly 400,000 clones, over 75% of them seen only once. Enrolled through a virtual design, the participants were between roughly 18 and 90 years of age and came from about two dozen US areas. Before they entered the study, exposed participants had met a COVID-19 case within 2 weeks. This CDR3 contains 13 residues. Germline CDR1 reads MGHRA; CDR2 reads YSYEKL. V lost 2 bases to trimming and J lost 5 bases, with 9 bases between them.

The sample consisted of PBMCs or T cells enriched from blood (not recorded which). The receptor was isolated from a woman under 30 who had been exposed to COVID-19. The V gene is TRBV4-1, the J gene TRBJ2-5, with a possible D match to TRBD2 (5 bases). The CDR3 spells CASSQLTGETQYF. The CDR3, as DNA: TGCGCCAGCAGCCAACTCACGGGGGAGACCCAGTACTTC.